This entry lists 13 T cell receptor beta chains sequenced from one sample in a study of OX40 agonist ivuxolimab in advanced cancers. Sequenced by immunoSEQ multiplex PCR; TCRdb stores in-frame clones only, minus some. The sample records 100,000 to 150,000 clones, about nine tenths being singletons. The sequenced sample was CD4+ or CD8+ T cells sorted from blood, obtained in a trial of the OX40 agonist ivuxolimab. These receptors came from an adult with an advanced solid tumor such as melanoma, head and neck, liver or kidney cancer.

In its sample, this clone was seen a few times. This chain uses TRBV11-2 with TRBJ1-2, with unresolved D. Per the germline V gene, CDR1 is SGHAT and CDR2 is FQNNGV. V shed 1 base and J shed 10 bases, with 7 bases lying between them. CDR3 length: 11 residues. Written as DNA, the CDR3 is TGTGCCAGCAGCTTAGTGAGGCTCTACACCTTC. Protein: CASSLVRLYTF.

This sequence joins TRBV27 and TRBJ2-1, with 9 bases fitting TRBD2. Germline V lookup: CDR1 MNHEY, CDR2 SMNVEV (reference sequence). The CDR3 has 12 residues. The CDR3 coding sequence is TGTGTAGCGGGAGCCTCCTACAATGAGCAGTTCTTC. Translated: CVAGASYNEQFF.

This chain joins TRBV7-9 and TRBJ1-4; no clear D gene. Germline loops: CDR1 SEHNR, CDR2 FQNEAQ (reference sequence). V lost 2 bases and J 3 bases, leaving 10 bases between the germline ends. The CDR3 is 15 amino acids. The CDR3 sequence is CASSLYSEANEKLFF. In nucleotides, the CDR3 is TGTGCCAGCAGCTTATACAGCGAAGCTAATGAAAAACTGTTTTTT.

The CDR3: CASSLGLAGRTGELFF. CDR3 sequence (DNA): TGTGCCAGCAGCTTAGGACTAGCGGGACGGACCGGGGAGCTGTTTTTT. The chain links TRBV7-6 to TRBJ2-2; 11 positions agree with TRBD2. V lost 1 base and J lost 5; bases outside the gene matches: 3. CDR3 length equals 16 residues. CDR1 is SGHVS, CDR2 FNYEAQ, per germline.

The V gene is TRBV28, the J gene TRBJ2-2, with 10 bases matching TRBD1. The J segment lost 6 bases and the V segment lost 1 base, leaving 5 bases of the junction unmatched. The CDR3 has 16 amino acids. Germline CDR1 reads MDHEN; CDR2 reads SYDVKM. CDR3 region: CASSLLGTGDPGELFF. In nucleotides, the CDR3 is TGTGCCAGCAGTTTATTGGGGACAGGGGATCCCGGGGAGCTGTTTTTT.

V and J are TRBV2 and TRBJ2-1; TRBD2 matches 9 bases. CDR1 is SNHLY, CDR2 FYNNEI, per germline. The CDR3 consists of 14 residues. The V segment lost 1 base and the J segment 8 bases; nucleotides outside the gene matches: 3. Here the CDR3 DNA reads TGTGCCAGCAGTGAAGAACTAGCGGGCTATGAGCAGTTCTTC. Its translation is CASSEELAGYEQFF.

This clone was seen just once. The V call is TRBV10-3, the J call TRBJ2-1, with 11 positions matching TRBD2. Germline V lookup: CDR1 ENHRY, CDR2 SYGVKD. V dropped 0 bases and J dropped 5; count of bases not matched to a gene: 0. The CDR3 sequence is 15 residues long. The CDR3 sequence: CAISESGLADNEQFF. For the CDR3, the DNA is TGTGCCATCAGTGAGTCGGGACTAGCGGACAATGAGCAGTTCTTC.

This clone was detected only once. Here the CDR3 DNA reads TGTGCCAGCTCGTCGGGACAGGGGAACACTGAAGCTTTCTTT. It yields the protein CASSSGQGNTEAFF. This sequence joins TRBV18 and TRBJ1-1; 9 nucleotides line up with TRBD1. The CDR3 contains 14 residues. Trimming at V came to 6 bases and at J to 1 base, leaving 3 bases not matched to a gene. Germline-derived CDR1 and CDR2 are KGHSH and LQKENI.

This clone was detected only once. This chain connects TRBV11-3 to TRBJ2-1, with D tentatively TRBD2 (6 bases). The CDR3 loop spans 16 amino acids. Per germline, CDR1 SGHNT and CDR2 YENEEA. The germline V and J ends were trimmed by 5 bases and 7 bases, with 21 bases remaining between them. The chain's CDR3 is CASSPSSLLASNEQFF. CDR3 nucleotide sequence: TGTGCCAGCAGCCCGAGCAGCCTTCTAGCGTCAAATGAGCAGTTCTTC.

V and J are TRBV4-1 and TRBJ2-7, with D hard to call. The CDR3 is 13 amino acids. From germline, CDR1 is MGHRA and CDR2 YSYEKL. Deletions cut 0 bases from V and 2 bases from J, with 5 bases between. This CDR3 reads CASSQDRTYEQYF. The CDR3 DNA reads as TGCGCCAGCAGCCAAGACAGGACCTACGAGCAGTACTTC.

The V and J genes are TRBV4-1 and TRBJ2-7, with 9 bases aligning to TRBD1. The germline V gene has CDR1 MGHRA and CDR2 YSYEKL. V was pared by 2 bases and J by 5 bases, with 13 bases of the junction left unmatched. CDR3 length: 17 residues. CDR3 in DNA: TGCGCCAGCAGCCAACGGCACCCCGGGACAGGGCCCCACGAGCAGTACTTC. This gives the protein CASSQRHPGTGPHEQYF.

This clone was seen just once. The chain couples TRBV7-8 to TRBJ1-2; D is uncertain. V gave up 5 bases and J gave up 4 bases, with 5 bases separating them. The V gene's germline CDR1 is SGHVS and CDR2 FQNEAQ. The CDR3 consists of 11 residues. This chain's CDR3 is CASSNTYGYTF. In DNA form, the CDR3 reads TGTGCCAGCAGCAATACCTATGGCTACACCTTC.

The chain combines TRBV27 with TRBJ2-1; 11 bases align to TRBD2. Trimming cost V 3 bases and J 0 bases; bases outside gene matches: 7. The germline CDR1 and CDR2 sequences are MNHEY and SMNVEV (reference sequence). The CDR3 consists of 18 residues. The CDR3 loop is CASSLVGLAGGSYNEQFF. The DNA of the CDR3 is TGTGCCAGCAGTTTGGTTGGGCTAGCGGGAGGCTCCTACAATGAGCAGTTCTTC.